This entry lists 4 T cell receptor beta chains sequenced from one sample in a study of CXCR3-negative and CXCR3-positive naive CD8 T cells (dated by TCRdb to the late 2010s). Sequencing was carried out with a NextSeq 550. The Human TCR Profiling Kit (MiLaboratory) was used to make UMI-labeled 5' RACE TRB cDNA libraries. Each CDR3 protein sequence appears as one entry after TCRdb reprocessed the reads, and no DNA is included. This sample's table carries fewer than 55,000 distinct CDR3 sequences. Together, the top ten hold roughly 1.6% of the sample. The specimen sequenced was naive CXCR3- CD8+ T cells from blood. In the paper's terms, the cell subset or site label means: CD45RO-CCR7+CD27+CD95- naive CD8+ T cells lacking CXCR3 (TNR3-). All receptors come from a human donor in good health. Some clones in this sample may be carry-over from other donors' samples.

This chain uses TRBV15 with TRBJ2-1; TCRdb names TRBD1, which stays unverified in the absence of DNA. The germline V gene encodes CDR1 LNHNV and CDR2 YYDKDF (reference sequence). CDR3 size: 16 residues. The CDR3 is CATSREGSGQANEQFF.

V is TRBV7-6 and J is TRBJ2-1; the TCRdb call, TRBD1, lacks DNA for checking. This CDR3 has 15 residues. Per germline, CDR1 SGHVS and CDR2 FNYEAQ. CDR3 region: CASSLAPLSYNEQFF.

The CDR3 protein is CSARLSVSYNEQFF. This chain links TRBV20-1 with TRBJ2-1. Germline-derived CDR1 and CDR2 are DFQATT and SNEGSKA (reference sequence). CDR3 size: 14 residues.

This chain links TRBV12-3 or TRBV12-4 with TRBJ1-2; TCRdb lists TRBD1, though no DNA is available to test this call. The CDR3 loop spans 15 amino acids. The CDR3 here is CASSSQGAENYGYTF.